The 17 T cell receptor beta chains given below trace back to one sample, sequenced in a study of T cells in Graves' hyperthyroidism and ophthalmopathy. What was amplified from RNA transcripts were TCR beta CDR3 regions. TCR CDR3 regions were first amplified by RT-PCR with HTBI primers. TCRdb used MiXCR to reprocess the multiplex PCR reads, holding one entry per CDR3 protein. This sample has 300,000 to 450,000 distinct CDR3 sequences; 15% to 20% occur once, and the top ten carry around 15%. Sequenced: blood. The receptors derive from a woman aged 40 to 49 with Graves' ophthalmopathy.

A word on this clonotype: The junction departs from germline at one end; a sequencing error may be responsible. This chain uses TRBV12-3 or TRBV12-4 with TRBJ1-3; D unresolved. The CDR3 runs 17 residues. This chain's CDR3 is CASSLGRWASPGNTICF. Written as DNA, the CDR3 is TGTGCCAGCAGTTTAGGACGGTGGGCCAGCCCTGGAAACACCATATGTTTT.

This clonotype was picked up many times. The chain employs TRBV4-1 and TRBJ1-5; D not certain. Trimming cost V 0 bases and J 3 bases, with 9 bases left between them. Germline V gene sequence: CDR1 MGHRA, CDR2 YSYEKL. The length of the CDR3 is 15 residues. The CDR3 sequence: CASSQDRQYNQPQHF. Here the CDR3 DNA reads TGCGCCAGCAGCCAAGATCGGCAGTACAATCAGCCCCAGCATTTT.

Many counts were recorded for this clonotype. The chain has TRBV6-1 and TRBJ2-2; a weak D match, TRBD2 (6 bases). Looked up from germline, CDR1 is MNHNS and CDR2 is SASEGT. The CDR3 covers 13 residues. With 7 bases removed from V and 7 bases from J, the gap between germline ends came to 13 bases. The CDR3 reads CASTTGVNGELFF. The CDR3 bases are TGTGCCAGCACCACGGGGGTTAACGGGGAGCTGTTTTTT.

The CDR3 DNA reads TGTGCCAGTAGTATAGCCAGGGTCCGCAATCAGCCCCAGCATTTT. It encodes CASSIARVRNQPQHF. The genes are TRBV19 and TRBJ1-5; a possible D gene is TRBD1 (5 bases). V was trimmed by 1 base and J by 2 bases, leaving 9 bases between them. Germline loops: CDR1 LNHDA, CDR2 SQIVND (reference sequence). CDR3 size: 15 residues.

This clonotype was seen only a few times. The chain employs TRBV19 and TRBJ2-7; the D gene could be TRBD1 or TRBD2 (5 bases each). The germline V gene has CDR1 LNHDA and CDR2 SQIVND (reference sequence). V was pared by 4 bases and J by 2 bases, with 12 bases between. The CDR3 runs to 14 residues. CDR3 loop: CASSRDLPPYEQYF. CDR3 nucleotides: TGTGCCAGTAGTAGGGACCTACCGCCCTACGAGCAGTACTTC.

In this sample, this clonotype turned up many times. CDR3 region: CASRDENGKYSYEQYF. CDR3 sequence (DNA): TGTGCCAGTAGGGACGAAAACGGAAAATACTCCTACGAGCAGTACTTC. The chain recombines TRBV19 with TRBJ2-7; D is ambiguous. CDR3 length equals 16 residues. The V gene's germline CDR1 is LNHDA and CDR2 SQIVND (reference sequence). V was pared by 6 bases and J by 0 bases, with 18 bases between.

The table lists this clonotype with many counts. The chain uses TRBV6-1 and TRBJ1-5; D gene uncertain. Germline-derived CDR1 and CDR2 are MNHNS and SASEGT. With 8 bases removed from V and 0 bases from J, the gap between germline ends came to 20 bases. The CDR3 consists of 17 residues. CDR3 coding DNA: TGTGCCAGCTTTATAGGAAAGGCAGAGACTAGCAATCAGCCCCAGCATTTT. Its translation is CASFIGKAETSNQPQHF.

This clonotype was recorded many times. This chain uses TRBV2 with TRBJ2-4, with 7 bases matching TRBD1. Trimming removed 6 bases from V and 0 bases from J; junction bases left unmatched: 8. The CDR3 loop spans 16 amino acids. CDR1 SNHLY and CDR2 FYNNEI come from the germline V gene. CDR3 residues: CASRRRRDRAKNIQYF. The DNA of the CDR3 is TGTGCCAGCAGGAGAAGACGGGACAGAGCCAAAAACATTCAGTACTTC.

This clonotype was counted at least ten times. The rearrangement uses TRBV12-3 or TRBV12-4 and TRBJ2-7; D may correspond to TRBD1 or TRBD2 (5 bases each). The CDR3 is 14 amino acids. Trimming removed 8 bases from V and 4 bases from J, with 18 bases in between. The CDR3, as DNA: TGTGCCAGCCAAGACCCAGGGCGCGGGTACGAGCAGTACTTC. Translation gives CASQDPGRGYEQYF.

This sequence joins TRBV5-1 and TRBJ1-1; 9 nucleotides line up with TRBD1. The J segment lost 5 bases and the V segment lost 0 bases, leaving 5 bases of the junction unmatched. Germline CDR1 is SGHRS and CDR2 is YFSETQ. This CDR3 comprises 15 residues. CDR3 amino acids: CASSLGGQGRTEAFF. In DNA form, the CDR3 reads TGCGCCAGCAGCTTGGGTGGACAGGGGAGGACTGAAGCTTTCTTT.

This clonotype was seen ten or more times. The V gene is TRBV5-5, the J gene TRBJ1-1; 9 bases map to TRBD1. Germline V lookup: CDR1 SGHKS, CDR2 YYEKEE (reference sequence). The J segment lost 6 bases and the V segment lost 4 bases, leaving 7 bases of the junction unmatched. This CDR3 spans 14 amino acids. The CDR3 DNA sequence: TGTGCCAGCAGCCTAGGACAGGGGTACCCTGAAGCTTTCTTT. Translation: CASSLGQGYPEAFF.

The chain recombines TRBV2 with TRBJ2-7; no definite D call. CDR3 length: 12 residues. In germline, CDR1 is SNHLY, CDR2 FYNNEI. Trimming removed 3 bases at V and 6 bases at J, with 9 bases between. The CDR3 sequence is CASSDPPGEQYF. DNA for the CDR3: TGTGCCAGCAGTGATCCGCCAGGCGAGCAGTACTTC.

This sequence joins TRBV6-1 and TRBJ2-7; the D gene could be TRBD1 or TRBD2 (5 bases each). CDR1 is MNHNS, CDR2 SASEGT, per germline. The CDR3 is 14 amino acids. V was pared by 7 bases and J by 3 bases, with 16 bases between. CDR3 amino acids: CASKVGGGFYEQYF. As DNA, the CDR3 is TGTGCCAGCAAAGTGGGTGGGGGTTTCTACGAGCAGTACTTC.

There are many counts of this clonotype. The V and J genes are TRBV7-2 and TRBJ1-2, with TRBD1 matching over 10 bases. The CDR3 loop spans 14 amino acids. Germline V CDR1 and CDR2: SGHTA, FQGNSA. J was trimmed by 8 bases and V by 5 bases; bases with no gene match: 8. CDR3 sequence (DNA): TGTGCCAGCAGCCGGGGACAGGGGCGTATAGGCTACACCTTC. Its protein is CASSRGQGRIGYTF.

The sample holds many counts of this clonotype. The chain is built from TRBV6-5 and TRBJ1-5; TRBD1 aligns across 8 bases. CDR1 and CDR2 (germline): MNHEY, SVGAGI. V shed 0 bases, J shed 5 bases, and the junction held 9 bases outside the gene matches. This CDR3 has 17 amino acids. The CDR3 DNA follows: TGTGCCAGCAGTTACTCGAGCTGGGGACAGGAGGATCAGCCCCAGCATTTT. This translates into CASSYSSWGQEDQPQHF.

This clonotype appeared many times. The rearrangement uses TRBV12-3 or TRBV12-4 and TRBJ1-1, with TRBD1 identical over 9 bases. The V segment lost 5 bases and the J segment 0 bases; nucleotides outside the gene matches: 4. The CDR3 runs 15 residues. CDR3 DNA sequence: TGTGCCAGCAGTGACAGGGGGTTTATGAACACTGAAGCTTTCTTT. This gives the protein CASSDRGFMNTEAFF.

This clonotype occurred many times. The chain links TRBV12-3 or TRBV12-4 to TRBJ1-5; 10 bases match TRBD1. The CDR3 length is 17 residues. Losses at the gene ends were 4 bases for V and 5 bases for J; bases not matched to a gene: 11. The CDR3 DNA sequence: TGTGCCAGCAGTTCCCCGGGACAGGGGTTCGAGGATCAGCCCCAGCATTTT. Encoded protein: CASSSPGQGFEDQPQHF.